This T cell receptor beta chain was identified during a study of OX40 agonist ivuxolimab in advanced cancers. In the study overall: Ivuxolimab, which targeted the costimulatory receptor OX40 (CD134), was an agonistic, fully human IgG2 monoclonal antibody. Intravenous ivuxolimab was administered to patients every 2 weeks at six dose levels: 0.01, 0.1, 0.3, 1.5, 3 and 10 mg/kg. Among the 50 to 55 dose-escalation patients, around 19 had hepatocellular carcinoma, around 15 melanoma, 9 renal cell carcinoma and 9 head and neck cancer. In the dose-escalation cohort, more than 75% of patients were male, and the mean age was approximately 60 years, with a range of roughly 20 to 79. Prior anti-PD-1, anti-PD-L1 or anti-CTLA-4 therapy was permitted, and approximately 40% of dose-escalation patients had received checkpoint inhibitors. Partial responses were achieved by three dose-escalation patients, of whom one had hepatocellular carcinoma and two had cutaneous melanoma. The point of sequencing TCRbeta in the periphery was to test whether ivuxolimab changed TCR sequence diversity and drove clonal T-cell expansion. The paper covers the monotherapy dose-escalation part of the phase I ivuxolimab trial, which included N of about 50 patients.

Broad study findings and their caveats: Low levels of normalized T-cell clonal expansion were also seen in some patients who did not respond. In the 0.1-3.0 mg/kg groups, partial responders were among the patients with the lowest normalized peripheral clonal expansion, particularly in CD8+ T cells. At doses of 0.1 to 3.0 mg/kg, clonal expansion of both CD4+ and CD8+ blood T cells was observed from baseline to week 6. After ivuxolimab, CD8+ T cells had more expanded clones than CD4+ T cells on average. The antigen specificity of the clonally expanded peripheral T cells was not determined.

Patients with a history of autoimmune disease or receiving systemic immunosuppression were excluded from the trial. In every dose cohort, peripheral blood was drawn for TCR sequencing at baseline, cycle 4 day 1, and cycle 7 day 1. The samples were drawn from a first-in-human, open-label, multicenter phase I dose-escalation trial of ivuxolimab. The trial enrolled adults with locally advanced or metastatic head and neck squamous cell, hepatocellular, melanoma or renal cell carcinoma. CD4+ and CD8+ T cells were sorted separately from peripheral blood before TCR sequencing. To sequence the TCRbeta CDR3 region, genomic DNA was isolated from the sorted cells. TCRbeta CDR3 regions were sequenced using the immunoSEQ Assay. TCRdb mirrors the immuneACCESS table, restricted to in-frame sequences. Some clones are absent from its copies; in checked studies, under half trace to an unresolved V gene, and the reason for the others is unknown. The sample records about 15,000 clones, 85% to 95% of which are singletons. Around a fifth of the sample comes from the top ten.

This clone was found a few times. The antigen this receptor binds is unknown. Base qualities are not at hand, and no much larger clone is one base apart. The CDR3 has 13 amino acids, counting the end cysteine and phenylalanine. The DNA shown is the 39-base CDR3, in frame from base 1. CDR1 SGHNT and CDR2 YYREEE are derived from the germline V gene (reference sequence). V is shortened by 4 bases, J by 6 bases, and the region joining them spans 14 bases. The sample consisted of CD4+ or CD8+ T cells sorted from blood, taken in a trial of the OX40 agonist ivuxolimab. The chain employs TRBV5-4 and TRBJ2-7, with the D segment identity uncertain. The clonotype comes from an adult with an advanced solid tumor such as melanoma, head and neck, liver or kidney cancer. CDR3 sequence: CASSGPPLREQYF. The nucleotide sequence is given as TGTGCCAGCAGCGGACCCCCGTTACGCGAGCAGTACTTC.